Sequencing of this T cell receptor (beta chain) was carried out in a study of long-term antiretroviral therapy in people with HIV. Study results and caveats: Transplant-donor-level diversity was not reached after ART, though diversity increased.

The CDR3 runs to 15 residues. The V gene lost 4 bases and the J gene lost 4 bases, with 13 bases spanning the gap. The germline V gene has CDR1 MGHRA and CDR2 YSYEKL. Version v3.0 of the immunoSEQ assay was performed at survey level. Assay used: immunoSEQ multiplex PCR; TCRdb lists only in-frame clones, some missing. The sample holds about 31,000 clones, about nine tenths seen once. As for this clone: Its antigen is unknown.

The rearrangement joins TRBV4-1 to TRBJ2-2; unclear D gene. The source is a woman between 35 and 50 years old with HIV. This material consisted of unsorted PBMCs, taken about 5.5 years after starting antiretroviral therapy. This chain's CDR3 is CASSLIISGTGELFF. CDR3 sequence (DNA): TGCGCCAGCAGCCTGATTATTTCGGGCACCGGGGAGCTGTTTTTT.